This passage covers 8 T cell receptor beta chains from one sample sequenced in a study of kidney transplant recipient with SARS-CoV-2 infection. TCRdb re-derived calls from the reads in MiXCR, one entry per CDR3 protein. The table lists 200,000 to 300,000 distinct CDR3 sequences, more than 25% of them singletons. Sequenced here: a blood sample, sampled at baseline and between days 110 and 120 from a kidney transplant recipient. These receptors were obtained from a young adult male patient who had COVID-19 and was a kidney transplant recipient. Some of the T cells might come from the graft donor.

This clonotype was seen a single time. The junction and the germline gene differ at one end; a read error may be behind it. This chain uses TRBV3-1 with TRBJ1-2; D not resolved. This CDR3 is built from 17 residues. Germline CDR1 reads LGHDT; CDR2 reads YNNKEL (reference sequence). The CDR3, as DNA: TGCGCCAGCAGCTGTATGCACACCCTTCGAAAGACCTATGGCTACGCCTTC. Translating gives CASSCMHTLRKTYGYAF.

In its sample, this clonotype was seen many times. The chain combines TRBV5-1 with TRBJ2-7; possible D gene TRBD2, 6 bases. Germline V gene data show CDR1 as SGHRS and CDR2 as YFSETQ. The V end lost 3 bases, the J end lost 4 bases, and 17 bases lay between the germline ends. The CDR3 is 15 residues long. DNA for the CDR3: TGCGCCAGCAGCTGGGGTGTGGCGGGAACTTACGAGCAGTACTTC. Residues: CASSWGVAGTYEQYF.

This clonotype occurred many times. This chain's CDR3 is CASKTGVSEAFF. The CDR3 DNA follows: TGTGCCAGCAAAACAGGGGTGTCTGAAGCTTTCTTT. The chain couples TRBV12-3 or TRBV12-4 to TRBJ1-1; 7 positions agree with TRBD1. With 7 bases clipped from V and 6 bases from J, the junction kept 5 bases outside the gene matches. The length of the CDR3 is 12 residues.

This clonotype appeared many times. V is TRBV10-3 and J is TRBJ2-1, with 12 bases fitting TRBD2. Germline loops: CDR1 ENHRY, CDR2 SYGVKD. The CDR3 length is 16 residues. V lost 10 bases, J lost 8 bases, and 15 bases stayed unmatched. The CDR3 protein is CASKPSSGRVRDEQFF. The CDR3 DNA reads TGTGCCAGCAAGCCCTCTAGCGGGAGGGTTAGGGATGAGCAGTTCTTC.

The V and J genes are TRBV11-2 and TRBJ2-5; D is possibly TRBD2 (5 bases). The CDR3 is made up of 16 amino acids. Germline CDR1 and CDR2: SGHAT and FQNNGV. The V end was cut by 5 bases, the J end by 4 bases, with 20 bases between. In nucleotides, the CDR3 is TGTGCCAGCAGCCCCACGGGCTCGGGATTCGGAGAGACCCAGTACTTC. Its translation: CASSPTGSGFGETQYF.

With regard to this clonotype: With only one base between it and a far larger clone, this is likely a read error. The J gene is TRBJ2-4, the V gene TRBV27, with TRBD2 matching 7 bases. TRBJ2-7 matches the DNA end more closely, so the J call is doubtful. Germline values: CDR1 MNHEY, CDR2 SMNVEV (reference sequence). The CDR3 covers 14 residues. CDR3 residues: CASSLRRGAYEQYF. CDR3 nucleotides: TGTGCCAGCAGTTTAAGACGGGGGGCCTACGAGCAGTACTTC.

This clonotype has at least ten counts. The chain joins TRBV19 to TRBJ1-3, with D possibly TRBD1 on 6 matching bases. The CDR3 has 14 amino acids. V lost 7 bases, J lost 0 bases, and 10 bases lay in between. The germline gives CDR1 LNHDA, CDR2 SQIVND (reference sequence). CDR3 loop: CASKKGDSGNTIYF. CDR3 DNA: TGTGCCAGTAAGAAGGGGGACTCTGGAAACACCATATATTTT. The full variable domain, its missing parts supplied by reference TRBV19 and TRBJ1-3, is DGGITQSPKYLFRKEGQNVTLSCEQNLNHDAMYWYRQDPGQGLRLIYYSQIVNDFQKGDIAEGYSVSREKKESFPLTVTSAQKNPTAFYLCASKKGDSGNTIYFGEGSWLTVV.

A remark on this clonotype: This may come from a read error, since a much larger clone is one base off. The V call is TRBV3-1, the J call TRBJ2-5; tentative D call: TRBD1 (6 bases). The length of the CDR3 is 17 residues. The V gene's germline CDR1 is LGHDT and CDR2 YNNKEL (reference sequence). CDR3 DNA: TGTGCCGGCAGCCTGGACAGTCCCATTTCTTTCTCTGAGACCCAGTACTTC. This codes for CAGSLDSPISFSETQYF.